Listed here are 15 T cell receptor beta chains from one sample, sequenced in a study of T cell repertoires in cytomegalovirus infection. One entry per CDR3 protein, called by TCRdb with MiXCR from the reads. Altogether around 550,000 distinct CDR3 sequences are present, around a quarter being singletons, with the ten largest covering about 13%. What was sequenced was PBMCs. Receptors were obtained from a human donor in good health (CMV status not recorded). Some clones in this sample may be carry-over from other donors' samples.

This clonotype was picked up many times. The chain has TRBV7-2 and TRBJ2-4; no firm D call. CDR3 length: 14 amino acids. Germline V CDR1 and CDR2: SGHTA, FQGNSA. Deletions cut 1 base from V and 0 bases from J, with 4 bases between. CDR3 coding DNA: TGTGCCAGCAGCTTAGGTTTAGCCAAAAACATTCAGTACTTC. Translating it yields CASSLGLAKNIQYF. The full variable domain, completed using reference TRBV7-2 and TRBJ2-4, is GAGVSQSPSNKVTEKGKDVELRCDPISGHTALYWYRQSLGQGLEFLIYFQGNSAPDKSGLPSDRFSAERTGGSVSTLTIQRTQQEDSAVYLCASSLGLAKNIQYFGAGTRLSVL.

The rearrangement links TRBV6-5 to TRBJ2-2; possibly TRBD2 for D (5 bases). The CDR3 length is 16 residues. V was clipped by 0 bases and J by 6 bases, with 14 bases between them. Per the germline V gene, CDR1 is MNHEY and CDR2 is SVGAGI. The CDR3 region is CASSYSGEMSAGELFF. In DNA form, the CDR3 reads TGTGCCAGCAGTTACTCTGGGGAGATGTCGGCCGGGGAGCTGTTTTTT.

J is TRBJ2-7 and V is TRBV5-4; the D gene is possibly TRBD1 (6 bases). From germline, CDR1 is SGHNT and CDR2 YYREEE (reference sequence). This CDR3 is 13 amino acids long. V was trimmed by 4 bases and J by 6 bases, leaving 14 bases between them. The CDR3 spells CASSRQGTGEQYV. The CDR3 DNA sequence: TGTGCCAGCAGCAGGCAGGGGACGGGCGAGCAGTACGTC.

This clonotype showed up just a few times. The V call is TRBV7-9, the J call TRBJ1-1; D remains ambiguous. Germline V gene sequence: CDR1 SEHNR, CDR2 FQNEAQ (reference sequence). The CDR3 spans 14 residues. V shed 3 bases and J shed 1 base, with 9 bases lying between them. Here the CDR3 reads CASSFIGRNTEAFF. CDR3 nucleotide sequence: TGTGCCAGCAGCTTTATTGGGAGGAACACTGAAGCTTTCTTT.

The chain employs TRBV6-2 or TRBV6-3 and TRBJ2-1; D is uncertain. The CDR3 is 14 amino acids. Trimming stripped 0 bases from V and 4 bases from J, with 7 bases between. Germline assignment: CDR1 MNHEY and CDR2 SVGEGT. In DNA, the CDR3 is TGTGCCAGCAGTTACTCCTCCCATTACAATGAGCAGTTCTTC. Translated, it gives CASSYSSHYNEQFF.

J is TRBJ1-3 and V is TRBV20-1; tentative D call: TRBD1 (6 bases). CDR1 is DFQATT and CDR2 is SNEGSKA in the germline V gene (reference sequence). This CDR3 spans 14 amino acids. V lost 3 bases to trimming and J lost 0 bases, with 9 bases between them. CDR3 residues: CSASKGGSGNTIYF. As DNA, the CDR3 is TGCAGTGCTAGTAAAGGGGGCTCTGGAAACACCATATATTTT.

About this clonotype itself: A much larger clone differs from this one at a single base, so this may be a read error. The chain couples TRBV11-3 to TRBJ1-1, with a possible D match to TRBD1 (5 bases). CDR1 is SGHNT and CDR2 is YENEEA in the germline V gene. CDR3 length equals 13 residues. The CDR3 DNA reads as TGTGCCAGCAGCTTGCAGGGTTACACTGAAGCTTTATTT. Amino acid sequence: CASSLQGYTEALF.

The rearrangement links TRBV3-1 to TRBJ2-2; TRBD1 might be the D (6 bases). Germline assignment: CDR1 LGHDT and CDR2 YNNKEL (reference sequence). This CDR3 contains 14 residues. V was cut by 4 bases and J by 6 bases, with 12 bases left in between. The CDR3: CASSRPGQPGELFF. The CDR3 DNA is TGTGCCAGCAGCCGACCCGGACAGCCCGGGGAGCTGTTTTTT.

The chain joins TRBV7-2 to TRBJ2-7; possibly TRBD2 for D (5 bases). V was pared by 1 base and J by 3 bases, with 13 bases between. In germline, CDR1 is SGHTA, CDR2 FQGNSA. The CDR3 has 15 residues. The DNA for the CDR3 is TGTGCCAGCAGCTTAGACCGGGATCACGACTACGAGCAGTACGTC. Translated, it gives CASSLDRDHDYEQYV.

This clonotype showed up many times. The rearrangement joins TRBV7-8 to TRBJ2-5; unclear D gene. V gave up 4 bases and J gave up 2 bases, with 11 bases separating them. The CDR3 is 14 residues long. Germline V gives CDR1 SGHVS, CDR2 FQNEAQ. CDR3 sequence reads: CASSSPNTQETQYF. In nucleotides, the CDR3 is TGTGCCAGCAGCTCGCCGAATACTCAAGAGACCCAGTACTTC.

This clonotype has a single count. The rearrangement joins TRBV15 to TRBJ1-1; D uncertain. V dropped 2 bases and J dropped 1 base, with 17 bases sitting between them. This CDR3 has 17 amino acids. Germline loops: CDR1 LNHNV, CDR2 YYDKDF (reference sequence). The CDR3 bases are TGTGCCACCAGCAGACAGGCAATAAGACTTAGGAACACTGAAGCTTTCTTT. Translated, it gives CATSRQAIRLRNTEAFF.

This clonotype has just a few counts. J is TRBJ2-5 and V is TRBV14; the D is unclear. V was pared by 5 bases and J by 1 base, with 11 bases between. The CDR3 is 14 residues long. CDR1 and CDR2 from the germline V gene are SGHDN and FVKESK. The CDR3 loop reads CASSSRIIQETQYF. CDR3 nucleotides: TGTGCCAGCAGCTCGCGTATAATCCAAGAGACCCAGTACTTC.

The rearrangement uses TRBV7-2 and TRBJ1-2, with 11 bases lining up with TRBD1. The CDR3 totals 15 residues. Germline V CDR1 and CDR2: SGHTA, FQGNSA. Trimming removed 1 base from V and 11 bases from J; junction bases left unmatched: 9. CDR3 in amino acids: CASSLVVRDRGGYTF. For the CDR3, the DNA is TGTGCCAGCAGCTTAGTCGTTCGGGACAGGGGGGGGTACACCTTC.

This clonotype showed up just a few times. This chain connects TRBV5-8 to TRBJ1-2; TRBD1 matches at 7 bases. Germline CDR1 reads SGHTS; CDR2 reads YDEGEE. The CDR3 runs to 11 residues. V shed 3 bases and J 13 bases; nucleotides not matched to a gene: 6. The CDR3 region has the DNA TGTGCCAGCAGCTACCGACAGGGTGGCACCTTC. It translates to CASSYRQGGTF.

This chain joins TRBV10-1 and TRBJ1-2; unclear D gene. The CDR3 contains 12 residues. Germline lookup yields CDR1 WNHNN and CDR2 SYGVQD (reference sequence). Deletions cut 3 bases from V and 7 bases from J, with 9 bases between. DNA for the CDR3: TGCGCCAGCAGTGATACCAAGGGTGGCTACACCTTC. This sequence encodes CASSDTKGGYTF.